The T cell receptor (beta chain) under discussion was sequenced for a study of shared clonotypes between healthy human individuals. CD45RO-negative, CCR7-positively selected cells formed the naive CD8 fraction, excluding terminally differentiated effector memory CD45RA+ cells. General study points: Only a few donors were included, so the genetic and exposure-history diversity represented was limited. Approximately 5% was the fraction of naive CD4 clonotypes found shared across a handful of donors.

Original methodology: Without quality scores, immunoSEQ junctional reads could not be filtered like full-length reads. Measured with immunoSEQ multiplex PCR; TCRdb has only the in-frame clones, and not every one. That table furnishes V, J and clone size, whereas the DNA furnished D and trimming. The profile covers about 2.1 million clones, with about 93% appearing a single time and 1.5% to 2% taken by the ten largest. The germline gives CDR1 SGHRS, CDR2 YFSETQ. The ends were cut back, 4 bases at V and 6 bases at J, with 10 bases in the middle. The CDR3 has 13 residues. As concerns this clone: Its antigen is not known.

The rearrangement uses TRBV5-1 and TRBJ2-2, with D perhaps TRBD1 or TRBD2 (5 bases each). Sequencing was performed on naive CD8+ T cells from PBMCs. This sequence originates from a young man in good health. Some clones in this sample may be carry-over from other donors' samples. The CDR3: CASSTRGSGELFF. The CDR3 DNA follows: TGCGCCAGCAGCACGAGGGGCTCCGGGGAGCTGTTTTTT.